This TCR beta chain was identified in a study of blood T cells in healthy people across ages. The overall study: Template switching recovered approximately one barcoded beta molecule for every two T cells. Study conclusions and caveats: Among long-lived donors, naive CD4+ cells were more numerous and diversity higher than in aged donors. Roughly linear declines in TCR beta diversity per million T cells occurred with age.

Per sample, extraction of total RNA gave at least 5.5 micrograms in every case. Germline lookup yields CDR1 MDHEN and CDR2 SYDVKM. Trimming took 7 bases from V and 2 from J; bases not matched to a gene: 4. The CDR3 loop spans 14 amino acids. Alongside a J-beta primer mix, a sample-barcoded 5' primer served in a second PCR lasting 7 to 11 cycles. Each CDR3 protein is one row after TCRdb ran MiXCR on the 5' RACE reads. The table has about 800,000 distinct CDR3 sequences, roughly 64% seen once; the top ten hold about 20%. As for this clonotype: Antigen unknown.

This chain connects TRBV28 to TRBJ2-1; TRBD2 matches 8 bases. The sequence was obtained from a man aged 25-40 years in good health. The sample consisted of blood. The CDR3 sequence: CASKVAGPYNEQFF. CDR3 nucleotides: TGTGCCAGCAAGGTAGCGGGACCCTACAATGAGCAGTTCTTC.